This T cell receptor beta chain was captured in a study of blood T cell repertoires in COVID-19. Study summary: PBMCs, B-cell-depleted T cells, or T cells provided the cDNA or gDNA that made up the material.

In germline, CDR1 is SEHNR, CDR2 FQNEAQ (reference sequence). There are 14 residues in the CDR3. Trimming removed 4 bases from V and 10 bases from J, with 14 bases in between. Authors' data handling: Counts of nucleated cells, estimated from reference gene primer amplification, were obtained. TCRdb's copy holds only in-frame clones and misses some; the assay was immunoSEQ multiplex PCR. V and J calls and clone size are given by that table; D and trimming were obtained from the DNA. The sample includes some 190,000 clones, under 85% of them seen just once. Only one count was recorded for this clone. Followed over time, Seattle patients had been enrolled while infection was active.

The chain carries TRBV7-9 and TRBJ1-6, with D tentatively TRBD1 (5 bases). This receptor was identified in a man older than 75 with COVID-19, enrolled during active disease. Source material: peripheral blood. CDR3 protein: CASSWGRVESPLHF. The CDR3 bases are TGTGCCAGCAGCTGGGGCAGGGTCGAGTCACCCCTCCACTTT.